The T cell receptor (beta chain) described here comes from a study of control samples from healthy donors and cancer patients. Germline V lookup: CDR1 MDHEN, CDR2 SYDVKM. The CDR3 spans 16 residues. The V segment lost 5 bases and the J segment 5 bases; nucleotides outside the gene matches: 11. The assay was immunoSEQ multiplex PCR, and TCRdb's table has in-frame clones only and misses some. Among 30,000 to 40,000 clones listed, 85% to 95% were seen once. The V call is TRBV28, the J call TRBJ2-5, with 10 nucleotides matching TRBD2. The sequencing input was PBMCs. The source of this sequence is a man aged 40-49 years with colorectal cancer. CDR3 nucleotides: TGTGCCAGCAGTCCTGCGCTAGCGGGGGAGCGGGAGACCCAGTACTTC. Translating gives CASSPALAGERETQYF.